This T cell receptor beta chain was obtained from a study of post-analysis software for immune sequencing data. Study outcomes and limitations: TRBV5-6, TRBV5-1 and TRBV20-1 belonged to a set of roughly 5 TRBV segments that were more frequent in patients than controls.

Incorporated into the TCR beta cDNA libraries were unique molecular identifiers, which served to reduce PCR and sequencing biases. From the PCR reads, TCRdb called clonotypes with MiXCR, one entry per CDR3 protein. This repertoire shows approximately 360,000 distinct CDR3 sequences, less than 40% found once; its top ten account for 13%. Trimming shortened V by 2 bases and J by 3 bases, and 15 bases separated the two germline ends. The CDR3 runs to 16 residues. Per germline, CDR1 SGHAT and CDR2 FQNNGV. As for this clonotype: The target antigen is unknown.

Material for sequencing was blood. This sequence was found in a girl aged 10-17 years with multiple sclerosis. This sequence joins TRBV11-2 and TRBJ2-3, with D perhaps TRBD1 (5 bases). CDR3 bases: TGTGCCAGCAGCTTATCAGGGTTCTTCGAAACAGATACGCAGTATTTT. Translated: CASSLSGFFETDTQYF. Combining the CDR3 with reference TRBV11-2 and TRBJ2-3 gives the whole variable domain EAGVAQSPRYKIIEKRQSVAFWCNPISGHATLYWYQQILGQGPKLLIQFQNNGVVDDSQLPKDRFSAERLKGVDSTLKIQPAKLEDSAVYLCASSLSGFFETDTQYFGPGTRLTVL.